The 18 T cell receptor beta chains presented below share a single source sample, sequenced in a study of OX40 agonist ivuxolimab in advanced cancers. Sequencing used immunoSEQ multiplex PCR; TCRdb keeps in-frame clones, though not all of them. The table shows 55,000 to 75,000 clones, with roughly four fifths occurring only once. The input for sequencing was CD4+ or CD8+ T cells sorted from blood, taken in a trial of the OX40 agonist ivuxolimab. The receptors were sampled from an adult with an advanced solid tumor such as melanoma, head and neck, liver or kidney cancer.

This chain uses TRBV30 with TRBJ2-3; the D gene is possibly TRBD1 (5 bases). Germline V lookup: CDR1 GTSNPN, CDR2 SVGIG (reference sequence). This CDR3 is built from 15 residues. V lost 7 bases and J 1 base, leaving 18 bases between the germline ends. CDR3 DNA sequence: TGTGCCTCCTCAGGGTCAGGGCACGGCACAGATACGCAGTATTTT. Translated, it gives CASSGSGHGTDTQYF. Full variable domain (remainder filled in from reference TRBV30 and TRBJ2-3): SQTIHQWPATLVQPVGSPLSLECTVEGTSNPNLYWYRQAAGRGLQLLFYSVGIGQISSEVPQNLSASRPQDRQFILSSKKLLLSDSGFYLCASSGSGHGTDTQYFGPGTRLTVL.

The chain carries TRBV19 and TRBJ2-6; 8 nucleotides agree with TRBD1. The V gene end was trimmed by 7 bases and the J gene end by 0 bases; junction bases not matched to a gene: 11. This CDR3 region has 18 residues. Germline-derived CDR1 and CDR2 are LNHDA and SQIVND (reference sequence). The DNA for the CDR3 is TGTGCCAGTAAAGGACAGGGTCCCGTCCCCTCTGGGGCCAACGTCCTGACTTTC. Translated: CASKGQGPVPSGANVLTF.

The V call is TRBV7-9, the J call TRBJ1-1; maybe TRBD1 (6 bases). CDR3 length equals 15 residues. V lost 4 bases, J lost 4 bases, and 16 bases lay in between. Germline-derived CDR1 and CDR2 are SEHNR and FQNEAQ (reference sequence). CDR3 nucleotides: TGTGCCAGCAGCTACACCGGGCTCAGGGGCACTGAAGCTTTCTTT. Its protein is CASSYTGLRGTEAFF.

The V call is TRBV6-5, the J call TRBJ2-7, with D perhaps matching TRBD1 (6 bases). V was clipped by 11 bases and J by 2 bases, with 16 bases between them. Germline V gene data show CDR1 as MNHEY and CDR2 as SVGAGI. CDR3 size: 13 residues. DNA of the CDR3: TGTGCCTCCCAGGGGATATATACCTACGAGCAGTACTTC. Its protein product is CASQGIYTYEQYF.

The chain carries TRBV5-1 and TRBJ1-6; TRBD1 might be the D (6 bases). Germline loops: CDR1 SGHRS, CDR2 YFSETQ. Trimming pared 3 bases from V and 10 bases from J, leaving 14 bases between. CDR3 length equals 14 residues. CDR3 nucleotide sequence: TGCGCCAGCAGCTCAGGACAGACCTCCTCACCCCTCCACTTT. It encodes CASSSGQTSSPLHF.

This clone was detected only once. The chain has TRBV2 and TRBJ2-7; TRBD1 or TRBD2 may be the D gene (5 bases each). V was pared by 3 bases and J by 0 bases, with 15 bases between. The CDR3 spans 16 residues. Germline CDR1 SNHLY, CDR2 FYNNEI. CDR3 sequence: CASSDSGWGSSYEQYF. Here the CDR3 DNA reads TGTGCCAGCAGTGATAGTGGGTGGGGGAGCTCCTACGAGCAGTACTTC.

J is TRBJ1-2 and V is TRBV2; TRBD1 is a possible D gene (5 bases). Trimming cost V 1 base and J 8 bases, with 17 bases left between them. The germline CDR1 and CDR2 sequences are SNHLY and FYNNEI. This CDR3 is 15 amino acids long. DNA of the CDR3: TGTGCCAGCAGTGAAGAATTTGTGAGGGCAGGGGGCTACACCTTC. Translated, it gives CASSEEFVRAGGYTF. The whole variable domain, filled in from reference TRBV2 and TRBJ1-2, reads EPEVTQTPSHQVTQMGQEVILRCVPISNHLYFYWYRQILGQKVEFLVSFYNNEISEKSEIFDDQFSVERPDGSNFTLKIRSTKLEDSAMYFCASSEEFVRAGGYTFGSGTRLTVV.

The chain's CDR3 is CASSRQGPQPQHF. CDR3 sequence (DNA): TGTGCCAGCAGCCGACAGGGACCTCAGCCCCAGCATTTT. The rearrangement links TRBV6-5 to TRBJ1-5; 7 bases align to TRBD1. In germline, CDR1 is MNHEY, CDR2 SVGAGI. The junction had 5 bases not matched to a gene; V was cut back by 6 bases and J by 6 bases. The CDR3 is 13 residues long.

The rearrangement links TRBV9 to TRBJ1-4, with a possible D match to TRBD1 (6 bases). The CDR3 is 12 amino acids. Looked up from germline, CDR1 is SGDLS and CDR2 is YYNGEE. Trimming removed 7 bases at V and 3 bases at J, with 7 bases between. CDR3 residues: CASGQPNEKLFF. The CDR3 DNA sequence: TGTGCCAGCGGACAGCCTAATGAAAAACTGTTTTTT.

This sequence joins TRBV6-5 and TRBJ1-3; possible D gene TRBD1, 5 bases. V was shortened by 6 bases and J by 2 bases, with 11 bases between the two germline ends. This CDR3 spans 14 amino acids. Looked up from germline, CDR1 is MNHEY and CDR2 is SVGAGI. In DNA form, the CDR3 reads TGTGCCAGCAGGGCAGGGCAAACTGGAAACACCATATATTTT. This sequence encodes CASRAGQTGNTIYF.

By share, this clone ranks as medium-sized. V gene TRBV7-2 combines with J gene TRBJ1-5; 7 bases map to TRBD1. Germline trimming cut 2 bases from V and 7 bases from J; bases unmatched to any gene: 5. This CDR3 is built from 14 residues. Germline CDR1 SGHTA, CDR2 FQGNSA. The CDR3: CASSLQGGRQPQHF. The CDR3 nucleotides read TGTGCCAGCAGCTTACAGGGGGGGCGACAGCCCCAGCATTTT.

This sequence joins TRBV5-1 and TRBJ2-1; TRBD1 matches at 9 bases. V lost 4 bases to trimming and J lost 2 bases; unmatched junction nucleotides: 7. The CDR3 sequence is 16 residues long. Germline V gene lookup returns CDR1 SGHRS and CDR2 YFSETQ. The CDR3 protein is CASSPQTGGAYNEQFF. The CDR3 coding sequence is TGCGCCAGCAGCCCACAAACAGGGGGCGCCTACAATGAGCAGTTCTTC.

V and J are TRBV7-9 and TRBJ1-3, with no clear D. The V and J ends lost 5 bases and 0 bases respectively, with 2 bases between them. This CDR3 spans 12 amino acids. Germline CDR1 is SEHNR and CDR2 is FQNEAQ (reference sequence). CDR3 coding DNA: TGTGCCAGCAGCCGCTCTGGAAACACCATATATTTT. It yields the protein CASSRSGNTIYF.

V and J are TRBV5-5 and TRBJ1-2; 7 bases map to TRBD1. V lost 4 bases to trimming and J lost 4 bases; unmatched junction nucleotides: 7. Germline CDR1 SGHKS, CDR2 YYEKEE (reference sequence). The CDR3 length is 14 residues. The DNA of the CDR3 is TGTGCCAGCAGCCAGGGGACAGACACCTATGGCTACACCTTC. Protein product: CASSQGTDTYGYTF.

V is TRBV10-3 and J is TRBJ1-2; 7 bases are a match to TRBD1. The J segment lost 8 bases and the V segment lost 9 bases, leaving 12 bases of the junction unmatched. The CDR3 sequence is 13 residues long. The germline V gene has CDR1 ENHRY and CDR2 SYGVKD. The CDR3 spells CAMRQGTVEGYTF. CDR3 DNA: TGTGCCATGCGACAGGGAACCGTCGAAGGCTACACCTTC.

In nucleotides, the CDR3 is TGCAGCGTTAGGGACAGGGGATACGGAGGCTACACCTTC. Translating it yields CSVRDRGYGGYTF. The chain employs TRBV29-1 and TRBJ1-2; 10 bases agree with TRBD1. The CDR3 is made up of 13 amino acids. Per the germline V gene, CDR1 is SQVTM and CDR2 is ANQGSEA. The trim removed 5 bases at V and 8 bases at J, leaving 8 bases unmatched.

This clone occurred once. J is TRBJ2-1 and V is TRBV11-2, with D unclear. Germline-derived CDR1 and CDR2 are SGHAT and FQNNGV. The length of the CDR3 is 12 residues. V lost 3 bases to trimming and J lost 8 bases, with 8 bases between them. CDR3 DNA: TGTGCCAGCAGCTTTAGGGTTCATGAGCAGTTCTTC. It specifies CASSFRVHEQFF.

The chain carries TRBV15 and TRBJ1-2; no clear D gene. Trimming took off 1 base at V and 4 bases at J, with 10 bases between the two ends. Per the germline V gene, CDR1 is LNHNV and CDR2 is YYDKDF (reference sequence). The CDR3 is 14 amino acids. The CDR3 here is CATSRVAPVYGYTF. The CDR3 nucleotides are TGTGCCACCAGCAGAGTGGCGCCCGTCTATGGCTACACCTTC.